The clone carrying this T cell receptor beta chain has more than one count but fewer than ten. Its antigen is unknown. Method: immunoSEQ multiplex PCR; TCRdb's copy keeps in-frame clones and lacks some. The table shows just under 65,000 clones, with about 81% occurring only once. The time point was: pretreatment peripheral blood. Trimming removed 0 bases from V and 7 bases from J, with 10 bases in between. CDR3 length equals 13 residues. The germline gives CDR1 LGHNA, CDR2 YSLEER. These data come from a study of PD-L1 blockade in urothelial cancer. Study summary: Patients had been given 0 to 3 earlier chemotherapy regimens. Blood samples had a median of 141,255 T cells, roughly 83,000 unique TCRs, and clonality more than 0.075. Broader study findings: Patients who had durable benefit saw their tumor-associated blood clones expand more at 3 weeks.

The rearrangement uses TRBV4-3 and TRBJ2-7; D not resolved. The clonotype originates from a man between 65 and 85 years old with urothelial cancer. The input for sequencing was PBMCs, taken around atezolizumab (anti-PD-L1) treatment. The CDR3 nucleotides are TGCGCCAGCAGCCAAGAGGGCGCAGGAGAGCAGTACTTC. As protein: CASSQEGAGEQYF.